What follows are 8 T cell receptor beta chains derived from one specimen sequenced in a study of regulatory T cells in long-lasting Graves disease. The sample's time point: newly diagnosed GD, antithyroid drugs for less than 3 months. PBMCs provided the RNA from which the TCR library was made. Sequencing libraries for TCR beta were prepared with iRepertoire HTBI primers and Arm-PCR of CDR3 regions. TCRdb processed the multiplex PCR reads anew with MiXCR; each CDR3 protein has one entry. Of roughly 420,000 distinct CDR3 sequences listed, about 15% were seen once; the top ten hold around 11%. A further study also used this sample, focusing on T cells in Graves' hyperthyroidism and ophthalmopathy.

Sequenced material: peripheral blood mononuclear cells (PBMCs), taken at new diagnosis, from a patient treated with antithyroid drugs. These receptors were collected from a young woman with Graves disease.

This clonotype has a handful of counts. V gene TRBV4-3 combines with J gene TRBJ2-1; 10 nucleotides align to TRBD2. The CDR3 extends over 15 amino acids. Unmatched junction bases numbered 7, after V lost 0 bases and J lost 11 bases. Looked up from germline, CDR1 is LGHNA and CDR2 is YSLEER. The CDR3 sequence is CASSQDKTSGEKQFF. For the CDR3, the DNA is TGCGCCAGCAGCCAAGATAAAACTAGCGGGGAAAAGCAGTTCTTC.

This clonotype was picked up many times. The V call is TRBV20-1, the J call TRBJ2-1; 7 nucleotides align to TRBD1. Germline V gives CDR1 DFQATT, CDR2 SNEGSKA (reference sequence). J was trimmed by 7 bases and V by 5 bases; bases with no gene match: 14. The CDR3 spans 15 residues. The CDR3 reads CSAHTGERTVNEQFF. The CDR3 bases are TGCAGTGCTCATACAGGGGAGAGGACAGTAAATGAGCAGTTCTTC.

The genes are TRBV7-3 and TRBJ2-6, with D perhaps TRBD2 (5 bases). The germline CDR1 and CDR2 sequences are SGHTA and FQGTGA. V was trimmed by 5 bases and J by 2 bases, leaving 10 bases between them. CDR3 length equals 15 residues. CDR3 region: CASSTGMAGANVLTF. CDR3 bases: TGTGCCAGCAGCACCGGGATGGCTGGGGCCAACGTCCTGACTTTC. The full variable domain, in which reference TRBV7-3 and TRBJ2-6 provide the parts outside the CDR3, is GAGVSQTPSNKVTEKGKYVELRCDPISGHTALYWYRQSLGQGPEFLIYFQGTGAADDSGLPNDRFFAVRPEGSVSTLKIQRTERGDSAVYLCASSTGMAGANVLTFGAGSRLTVL.

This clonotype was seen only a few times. CDR3 amino acids: CSARLAGGSGELFF. The CDR3 DNA reads as TGCAGTGCGCGACTAGCGGGAGGATCCGGGGAGCTGTTTTTT. V gene TRBV20-1 combines with J gene TRBJ2-2; 13 bases fit TRBD2. The CDR3 totals 14 residues. Germline CDR1 and CDR2: DFQATT and SNEGSKA (reference sequence). Trimming took 6 bases from V and 6 from J; bases not matched to a gene: 4.

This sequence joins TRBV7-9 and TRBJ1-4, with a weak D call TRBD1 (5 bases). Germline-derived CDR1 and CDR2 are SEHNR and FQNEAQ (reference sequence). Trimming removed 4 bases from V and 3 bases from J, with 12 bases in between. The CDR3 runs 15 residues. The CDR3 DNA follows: TGTGCCAGCAGCTCCCGGGACGGGCCTAATGAAAAACTGTTTTTT. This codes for CASSSRDGPNEKLFF.

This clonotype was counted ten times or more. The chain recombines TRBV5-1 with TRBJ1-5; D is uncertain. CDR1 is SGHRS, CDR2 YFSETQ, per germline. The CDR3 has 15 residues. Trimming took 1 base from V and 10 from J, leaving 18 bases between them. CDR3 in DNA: TGCGCCAGCAGCTTGACGGGTAACTCCGAGTCTCCCCAGCATTTT. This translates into CASSLTGNSESPQHF.

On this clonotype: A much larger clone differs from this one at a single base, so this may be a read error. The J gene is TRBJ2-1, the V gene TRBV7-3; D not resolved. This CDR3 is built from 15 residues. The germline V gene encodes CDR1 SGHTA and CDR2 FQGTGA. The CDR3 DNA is TGTGCCAGCAGCCCCGAGCAAGGAATCCCTGGTGAGCACTTCTTC. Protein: CASSPEQGIPGEHFF.

The CDR3 loop reads CASGEVPGLAGGDTGELFF. The CDR3 DNA is TGTGCCAGCGGCGAGGTTCCGGGACTAGCGGGGGGGGACACCGGGGAGCTGTTTTTT. The chain uses TRBV6-2 or TRBV6-3 and TRBJ2-2, with TRBD2 matching 16 bases. This CDR3 has 19 amino acids. V lost 8 bases, J lost 3 bases, and 12 bases stayed unmatched. Germline V gene lookup returns CDR1 MNHEY and CDR2 SVGEGT.